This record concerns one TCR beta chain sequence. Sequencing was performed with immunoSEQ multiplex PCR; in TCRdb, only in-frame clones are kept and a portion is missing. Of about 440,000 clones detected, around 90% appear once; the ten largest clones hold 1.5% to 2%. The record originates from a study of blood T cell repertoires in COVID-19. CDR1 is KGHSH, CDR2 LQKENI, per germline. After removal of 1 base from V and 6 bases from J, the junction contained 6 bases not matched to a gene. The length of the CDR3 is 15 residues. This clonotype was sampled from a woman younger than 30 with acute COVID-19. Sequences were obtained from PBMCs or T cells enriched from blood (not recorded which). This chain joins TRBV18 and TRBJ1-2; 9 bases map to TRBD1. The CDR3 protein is CASSPLGGQGDGYTF. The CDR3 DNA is TGTGCCAGCTCACCACTTGGGGGACAGGGAGATGGCTACACCTTC.